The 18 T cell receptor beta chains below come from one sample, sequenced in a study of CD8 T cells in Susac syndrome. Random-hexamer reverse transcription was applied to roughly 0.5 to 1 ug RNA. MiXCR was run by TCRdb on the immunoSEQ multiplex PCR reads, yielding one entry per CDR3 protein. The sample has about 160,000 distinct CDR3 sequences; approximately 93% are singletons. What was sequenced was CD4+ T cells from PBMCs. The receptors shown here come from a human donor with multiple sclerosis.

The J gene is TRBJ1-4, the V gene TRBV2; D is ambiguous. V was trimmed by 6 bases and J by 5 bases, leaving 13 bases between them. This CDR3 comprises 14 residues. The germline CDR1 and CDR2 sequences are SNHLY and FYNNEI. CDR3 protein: CASRAVAVNEKLFF. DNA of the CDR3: TGTGCCAGCAGGGCGGTAGCTGTGAATGAAAAACTGTTTTTT.

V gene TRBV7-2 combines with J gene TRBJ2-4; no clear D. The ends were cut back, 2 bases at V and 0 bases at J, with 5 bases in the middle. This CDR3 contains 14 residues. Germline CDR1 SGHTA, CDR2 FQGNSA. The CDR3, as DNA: TGTGCCAGCAGCTTACCCCTAGCCAAAAACATTCAGTACTTC. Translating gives CASSLPLAKNIQYF.

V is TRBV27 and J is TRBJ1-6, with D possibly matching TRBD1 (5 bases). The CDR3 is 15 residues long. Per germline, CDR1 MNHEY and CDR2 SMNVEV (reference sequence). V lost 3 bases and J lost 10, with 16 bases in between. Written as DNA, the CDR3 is TGTGCCAGCAGTTTGTTTGGGGGTATGGGGTCACCCCTCCACTTT. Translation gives CASSLFGGMGSPLHF.

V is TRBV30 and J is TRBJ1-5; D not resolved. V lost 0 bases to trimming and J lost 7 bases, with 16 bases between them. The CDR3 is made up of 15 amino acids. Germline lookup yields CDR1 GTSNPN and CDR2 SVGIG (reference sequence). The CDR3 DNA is TGTGCCTGGAGTGTAAGTACGGGGTTAGGGCAGCCCCAGCATTTT. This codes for CAWSVSTGLGQPQHF.

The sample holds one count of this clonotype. This CDR3 is CASSYGGIPYGYTF. The DNA of the CDR3 is TGTGCCAGCAGTTATGGGGGAATCCCCTATGGCTACACCTTC. J is TRBJ1-2 and V is TRBV6-5, with D tentatively TRBD1 (5 bases). The CDR3 spans 14 residues. Germline CDR1 MNHEY, CDR2 SVGAGI. V lost 3 bases, J lost 4 bases, and 12 bases lay in between.

In DNA, the CDR3 is TGTGCCAGCAGCCCGCAGGTGGGATCCGGAAACACCATATATTTT. Protein: CASSPQVGSGNTIYF. The chain joins TRBV7-8 to TRBJ1-3; D uncertain. Germline lookup yields CDR1 SGHVS and CDR2 FQNEAQ. V was clipped by 5 bases and J by 4 bases, with 15 bases between them. The CDR3 spans 15 residues. Full variable domain (missing parts from reference TRBV7-8 and TRBJ1-3): GAGVSQSPRYKVAKRGQDVALRCDPISGHVSLFWYQQALGQGPEFLTYFQNEAQLDKSGLPSDRFFAERPEGSVSTLKIQRTQQEDSAVYLCASSPQVGSGNTIYFGEGSWLTVV.

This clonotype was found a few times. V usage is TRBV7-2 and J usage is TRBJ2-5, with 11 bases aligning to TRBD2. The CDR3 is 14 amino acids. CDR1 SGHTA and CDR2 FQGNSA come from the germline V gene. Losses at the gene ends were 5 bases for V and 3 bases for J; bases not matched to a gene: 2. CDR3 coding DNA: TGTGCCAGCAGCCCGGGACTAGCGGAAGAGACCCAGTACTTC. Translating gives CASSPGLAEETQYF.

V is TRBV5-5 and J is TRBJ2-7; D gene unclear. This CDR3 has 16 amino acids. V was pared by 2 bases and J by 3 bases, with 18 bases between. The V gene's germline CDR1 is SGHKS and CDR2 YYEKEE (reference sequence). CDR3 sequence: CASSFELRRQGYEQYF. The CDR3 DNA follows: TGTGCCAGCAGCTTCGAGTTGCGCCGGCAAGGCTACGAGCAGTACTTC.

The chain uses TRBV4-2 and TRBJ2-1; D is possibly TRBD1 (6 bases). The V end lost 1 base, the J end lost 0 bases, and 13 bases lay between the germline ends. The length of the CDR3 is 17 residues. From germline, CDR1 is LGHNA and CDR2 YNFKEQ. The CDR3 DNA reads TGTGCCAGCAGCCAAGGGGCAGGGGAAAGCTCCTACAATGAGCAGTTCTTC. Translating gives CASSQGAGESSYNEQFF.

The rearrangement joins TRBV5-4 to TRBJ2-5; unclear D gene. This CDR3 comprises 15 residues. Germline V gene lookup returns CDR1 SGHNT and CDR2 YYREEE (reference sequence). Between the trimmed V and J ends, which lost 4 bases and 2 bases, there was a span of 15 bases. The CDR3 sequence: CASSGGTELQETQYF. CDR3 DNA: TGTGCCAGCAGCGGCGGAACAGAACTACAAGAGACCCAGTACTTC.

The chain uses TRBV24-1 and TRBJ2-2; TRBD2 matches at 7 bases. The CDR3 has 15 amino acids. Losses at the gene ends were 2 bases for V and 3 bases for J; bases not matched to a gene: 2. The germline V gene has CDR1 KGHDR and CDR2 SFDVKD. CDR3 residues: CATSDWGGDTGELFF. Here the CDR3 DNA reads TGTGCCACCAGTGATTGGGGGGGGGACACCGGGGAGCTGTTTTTT.

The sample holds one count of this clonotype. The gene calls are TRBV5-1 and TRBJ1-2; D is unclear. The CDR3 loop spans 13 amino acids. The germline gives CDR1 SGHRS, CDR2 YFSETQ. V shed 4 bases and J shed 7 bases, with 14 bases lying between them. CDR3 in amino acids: CASSPEARFGYTF. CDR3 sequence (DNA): TGCGCCAGCAGCCCCGAAGCGAGGTTTGGCTACACCTTC.

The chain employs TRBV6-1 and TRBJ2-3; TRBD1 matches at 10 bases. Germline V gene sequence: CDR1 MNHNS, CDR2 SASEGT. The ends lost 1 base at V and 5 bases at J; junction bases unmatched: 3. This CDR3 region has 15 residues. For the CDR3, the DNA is TGTGCCAGCAGTGAAGGTGGACAGGGGGGAGATACGCAGTATTTT. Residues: CASSEGGQGGDTQYF.

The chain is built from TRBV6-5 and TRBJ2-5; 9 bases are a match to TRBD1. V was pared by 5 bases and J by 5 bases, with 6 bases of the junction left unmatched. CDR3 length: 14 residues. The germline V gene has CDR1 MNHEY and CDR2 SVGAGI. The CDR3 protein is CASSTQGAGETQYF. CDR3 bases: TGTGCCAGCAGTACACAGGGGGCCGGGGAGACCCAGTACTTC.

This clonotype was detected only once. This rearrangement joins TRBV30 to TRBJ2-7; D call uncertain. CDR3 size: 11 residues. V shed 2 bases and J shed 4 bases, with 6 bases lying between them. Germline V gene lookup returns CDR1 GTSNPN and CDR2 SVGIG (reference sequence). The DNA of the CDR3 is TGTGCCTGGAGTCTCCTTTACGAGCAGTACTTC. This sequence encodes CAWSLLYEQYF.

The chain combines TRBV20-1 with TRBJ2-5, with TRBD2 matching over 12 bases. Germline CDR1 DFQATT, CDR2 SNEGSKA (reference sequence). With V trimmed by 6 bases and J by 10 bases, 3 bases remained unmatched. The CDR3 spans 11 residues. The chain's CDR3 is CSAPTSGGQYF. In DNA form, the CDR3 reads TGCAGTGCCCCGACTAGCGGGGGCCAGTACTTC.

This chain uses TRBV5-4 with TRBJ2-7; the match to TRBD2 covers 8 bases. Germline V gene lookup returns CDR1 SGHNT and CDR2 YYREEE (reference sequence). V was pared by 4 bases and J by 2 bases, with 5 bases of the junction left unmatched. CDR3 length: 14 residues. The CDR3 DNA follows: TGTGCCAGCAGCCCGGGGGGGGTGCCCTACGAGCAGTACTTC. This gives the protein CASSPGGVPYEQYF.

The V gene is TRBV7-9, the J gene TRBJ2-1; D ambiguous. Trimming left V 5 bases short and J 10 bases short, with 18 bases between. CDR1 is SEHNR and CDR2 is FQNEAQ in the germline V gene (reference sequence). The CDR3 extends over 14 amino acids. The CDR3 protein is CASSPTIQSYEQFF. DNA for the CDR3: TGTGCCAGCAGCCCGACCATTCAGTCCTACGAGCAGTTCTTC.